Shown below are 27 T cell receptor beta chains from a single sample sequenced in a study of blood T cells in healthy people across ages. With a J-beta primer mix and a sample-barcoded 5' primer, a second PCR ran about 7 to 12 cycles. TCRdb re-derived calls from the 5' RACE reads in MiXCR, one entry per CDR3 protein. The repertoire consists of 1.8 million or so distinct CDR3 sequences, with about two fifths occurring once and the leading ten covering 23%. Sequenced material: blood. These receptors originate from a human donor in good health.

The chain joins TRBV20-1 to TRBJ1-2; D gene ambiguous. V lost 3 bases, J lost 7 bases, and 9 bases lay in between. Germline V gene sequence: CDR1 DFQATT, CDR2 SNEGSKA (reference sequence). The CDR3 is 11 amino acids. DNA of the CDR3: TGCAGTGCTAGTATCTACAGTGGCTACACCTTC. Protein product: CSASIYSGYTF.

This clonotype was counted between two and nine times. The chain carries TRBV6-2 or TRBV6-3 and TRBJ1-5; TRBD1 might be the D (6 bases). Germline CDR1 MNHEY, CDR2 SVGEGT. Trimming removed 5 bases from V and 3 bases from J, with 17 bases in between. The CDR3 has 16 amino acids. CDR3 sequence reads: CASSPRGGTFNQPQHF. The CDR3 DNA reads TGTGCCAGCAGTCCCCGGGGAGGGACATTCAATCAGCCCCAGCATTTT.

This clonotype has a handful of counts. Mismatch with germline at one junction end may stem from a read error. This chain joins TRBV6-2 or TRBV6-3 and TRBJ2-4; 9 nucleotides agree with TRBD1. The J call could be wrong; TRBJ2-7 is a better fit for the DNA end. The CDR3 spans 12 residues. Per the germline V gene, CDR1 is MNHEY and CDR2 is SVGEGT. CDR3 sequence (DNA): TGTGCCCGCAGGACAGGGGTCCACGAGCAGTACTTC. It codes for CARRTGVHEQYF.

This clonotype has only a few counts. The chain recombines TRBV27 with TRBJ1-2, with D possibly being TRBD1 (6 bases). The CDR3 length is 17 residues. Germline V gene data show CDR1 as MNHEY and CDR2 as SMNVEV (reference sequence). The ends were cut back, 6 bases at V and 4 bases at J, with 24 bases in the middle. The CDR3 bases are TGTGCCAGCAGCCCCGACAGGACAAGTGTGATCCTCTATGGCTACACCTTC. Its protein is CASSPDRTSVILYGYTF.

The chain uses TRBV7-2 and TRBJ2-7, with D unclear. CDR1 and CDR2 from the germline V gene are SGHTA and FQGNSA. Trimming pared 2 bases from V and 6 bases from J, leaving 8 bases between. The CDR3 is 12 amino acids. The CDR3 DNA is TGTGCCAGCAGCTTATTGAATGGCGAGCAGTACTTC. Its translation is CASSLLNGEQYF.

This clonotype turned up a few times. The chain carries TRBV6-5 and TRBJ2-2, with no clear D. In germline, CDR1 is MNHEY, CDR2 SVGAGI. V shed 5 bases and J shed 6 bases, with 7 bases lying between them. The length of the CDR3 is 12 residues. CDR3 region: CASSIRSGELFF. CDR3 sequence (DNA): TGTGCCAGCAGTATAAGGTCCGGGGAGCTGTTTTTT.

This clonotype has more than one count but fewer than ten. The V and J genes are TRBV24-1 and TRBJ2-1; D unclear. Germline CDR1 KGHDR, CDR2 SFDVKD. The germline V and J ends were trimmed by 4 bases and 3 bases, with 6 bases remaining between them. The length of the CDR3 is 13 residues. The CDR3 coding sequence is TGTGCCACCAGTGACGTACACTACAATGAGCAGTTCTTC. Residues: CATSDVHYNEQFF.

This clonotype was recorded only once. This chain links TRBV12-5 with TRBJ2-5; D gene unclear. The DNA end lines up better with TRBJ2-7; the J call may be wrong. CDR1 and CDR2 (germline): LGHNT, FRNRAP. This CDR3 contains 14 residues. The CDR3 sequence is CASALGSPISEQYF. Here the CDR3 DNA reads TGTGCTAGTGCCCTTGGCAGCCCTATTAGCGAGCAGTACTTC.

The CDR3 nucleotides are TGTGCCAGCAGCTCGCGACAGGTGTACTATGGCTACACCTTC. Amino acids: CASSSRQVYYGYTF. This chain joins TRBV7-2 and TRBJ1-2, with D perhaps TRBD1 (6 bases). Germline CDR1 SGHTA, CDR2 FQGNSA. This CDR3 has 14 residues. V was pared by 4 bases and J by 3 bases, with 12 bases between. The variable domain in full, completed from reference TRBV7-2 and TRBJ1-2, reads GAGVSQSPSNKVTEKGKDVELRCDPISGHTALYWYRQSLGQGLEFLIYFQGNSAPDKSGLPSDRFSAERTGGSVSTLTIQRTQQEDSAVYLCASSSRQVYYGYTFGSGTRLTVV.

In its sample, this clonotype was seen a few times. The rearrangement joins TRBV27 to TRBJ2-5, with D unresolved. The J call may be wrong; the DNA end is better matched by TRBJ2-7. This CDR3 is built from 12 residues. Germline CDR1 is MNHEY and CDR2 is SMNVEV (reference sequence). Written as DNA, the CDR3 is TGTGCCAGCAGCCGCGGTGAGAACGAGCAGTACTTC. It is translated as CASSRGENEQYF.

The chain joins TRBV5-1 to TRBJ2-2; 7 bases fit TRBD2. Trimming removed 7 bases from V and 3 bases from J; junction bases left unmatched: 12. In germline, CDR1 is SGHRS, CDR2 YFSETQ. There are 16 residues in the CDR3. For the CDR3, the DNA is TGCGCCAGCTGCTGGGCTTTAGCGGGTGACACCGGGGAGCTGTTTTTT. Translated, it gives CASCWALAGDTGELFF.

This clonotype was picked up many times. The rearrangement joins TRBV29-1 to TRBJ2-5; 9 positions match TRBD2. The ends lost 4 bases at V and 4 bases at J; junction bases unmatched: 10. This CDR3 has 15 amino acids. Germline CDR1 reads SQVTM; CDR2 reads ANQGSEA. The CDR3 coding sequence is TGCAGCGTTGGTCACGCGGGGGGGCCGTCAGAGACCCAGTACTTC. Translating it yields CSVGHAGGPSETQYF.

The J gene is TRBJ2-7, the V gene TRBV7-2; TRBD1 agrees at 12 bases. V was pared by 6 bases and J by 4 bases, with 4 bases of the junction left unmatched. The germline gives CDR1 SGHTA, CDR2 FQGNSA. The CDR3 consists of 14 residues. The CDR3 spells CASRGDRGQYEQYF. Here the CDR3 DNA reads TGTGCCAGCAGGGGGGACAGGGGGCAGTACGAGCAGTACTTC.

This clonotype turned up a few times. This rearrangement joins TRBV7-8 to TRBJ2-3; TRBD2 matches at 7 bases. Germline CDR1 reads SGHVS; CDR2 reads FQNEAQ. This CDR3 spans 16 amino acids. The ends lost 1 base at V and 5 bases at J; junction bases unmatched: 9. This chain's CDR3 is CASSLVGGELGDTQYF. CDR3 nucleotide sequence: TGTGCCAGCAGCTTAGTTGGGGGGGAGTTGGGAGATACGCAGTATTTT.

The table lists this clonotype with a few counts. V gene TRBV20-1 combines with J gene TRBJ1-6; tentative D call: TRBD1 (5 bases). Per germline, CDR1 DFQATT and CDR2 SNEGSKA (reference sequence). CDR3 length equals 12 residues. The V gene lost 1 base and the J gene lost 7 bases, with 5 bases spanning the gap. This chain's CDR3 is CSARAGNSPLHF. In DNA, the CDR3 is TGCAGTGCTAGAGCAGGGAATTCACCCCTCCACTTT.

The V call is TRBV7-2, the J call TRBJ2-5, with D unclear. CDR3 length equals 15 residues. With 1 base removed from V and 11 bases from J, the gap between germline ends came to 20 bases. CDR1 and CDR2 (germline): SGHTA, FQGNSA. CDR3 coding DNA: TGTGCCAGCAGCTTAGGGCCGACGGCCTACAATGAGCAGTACTTC. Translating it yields CASSLGPTAYNEQYF. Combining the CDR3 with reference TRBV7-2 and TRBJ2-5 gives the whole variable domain GAGVSQSPSNKVTEKGKDVELRCDPISGHTALYWYRQSLGQGLEFLIYFQGNSAPDKSGLPSDRFSAERTGGSVSTLTIQRTQQEDSAVYLCASSLGPTAYNEQYFGPGTRLLVL.

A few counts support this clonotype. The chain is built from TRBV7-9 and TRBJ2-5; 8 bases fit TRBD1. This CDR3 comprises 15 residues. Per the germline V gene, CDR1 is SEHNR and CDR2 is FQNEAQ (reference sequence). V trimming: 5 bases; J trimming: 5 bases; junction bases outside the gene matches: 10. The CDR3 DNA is TGTGCCAGCAGCCCCCGGACAGGGCAGGTGGAGACCCAGTACTTC. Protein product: CASSPRTGQVETQYF.

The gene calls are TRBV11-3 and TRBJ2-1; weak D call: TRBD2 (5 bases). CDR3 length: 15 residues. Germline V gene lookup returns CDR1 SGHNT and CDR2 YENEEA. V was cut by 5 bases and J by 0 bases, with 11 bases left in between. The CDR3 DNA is TGTGCCAGCAGCCGGGGTCTCGGCTCCTACAATGAGCAGTTCTTC. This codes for CASSRGLGSYNEQFF. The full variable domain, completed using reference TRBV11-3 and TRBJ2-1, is EAGVVQSPRYKIIEKKQPVAFWCNPISGHNTLYWYLQNLGQGPELLIRYENEEAVDDSQLPKDRFSAERLKGVDSTLKIQPAELGDSAVYLCASSRGLGSYNEQFFGPGTRLTVL.

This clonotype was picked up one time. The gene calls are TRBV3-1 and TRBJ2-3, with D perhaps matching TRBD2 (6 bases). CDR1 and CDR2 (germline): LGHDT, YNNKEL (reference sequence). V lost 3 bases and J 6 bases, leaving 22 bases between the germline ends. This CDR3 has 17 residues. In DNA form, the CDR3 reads TGTGCCAGCAGCCATAGTTGGCGGGGAAAGGCCAAGGATACGCAGTATTTT. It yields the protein CASSHSWRGKAKDTQYF.

CDR3 sequence reads: CSVELWGSEQYF. The CDR3 coding sequence is TGCAGCGTTGAACTATGGGGATCCGAGCAGTACTTC. The J gene is TRBJ2-5, the V gene TRBV29-1; D is unclear. The J call may be mistaken, given a closer DNA end match to TRBJ2-7. The CDR3 length is 12 residues. Looked up from germline, CDR1 is SQVTM and CDR2 is ANQGSEA.

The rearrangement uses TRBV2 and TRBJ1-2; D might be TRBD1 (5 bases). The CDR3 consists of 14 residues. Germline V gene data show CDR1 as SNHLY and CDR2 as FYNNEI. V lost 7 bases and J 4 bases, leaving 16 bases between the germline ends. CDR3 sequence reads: CASKVGDFVYGYTF. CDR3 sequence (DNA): TGTGCCAGCAAGGTGGGGGACTTCGTCTATGGCTACACCTTC.

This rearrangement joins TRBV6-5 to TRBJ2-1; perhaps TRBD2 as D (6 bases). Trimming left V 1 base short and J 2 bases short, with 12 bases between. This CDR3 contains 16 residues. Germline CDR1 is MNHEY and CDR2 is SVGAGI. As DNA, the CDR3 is TGTGCCAGCAGTTACTTCGACCGGGGGACCTACAATGAGCAGTTCTTC. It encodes CASSYFDRGTYNEQFF.

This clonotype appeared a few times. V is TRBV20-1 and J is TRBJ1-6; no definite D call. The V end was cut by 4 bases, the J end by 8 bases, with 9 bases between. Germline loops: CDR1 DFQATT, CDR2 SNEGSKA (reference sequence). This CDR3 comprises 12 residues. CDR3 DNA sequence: TGCAGTGCTAACGTTGGAGATTCACCCCTCCACTTT. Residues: CSANVGDSPLHF.

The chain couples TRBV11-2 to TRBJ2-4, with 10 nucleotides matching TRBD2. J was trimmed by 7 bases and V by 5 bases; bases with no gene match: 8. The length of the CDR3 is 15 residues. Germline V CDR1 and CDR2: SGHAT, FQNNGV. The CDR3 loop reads CASSILQREGNIQYF. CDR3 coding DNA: TGTGCCAGCAGCATACTCCAGCGGGAGGGGAACATTCAGTACTTC.

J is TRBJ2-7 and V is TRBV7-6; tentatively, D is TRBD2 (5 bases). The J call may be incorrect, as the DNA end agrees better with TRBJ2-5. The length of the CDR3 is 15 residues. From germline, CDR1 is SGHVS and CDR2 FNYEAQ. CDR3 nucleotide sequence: TGTGCCAGCAGCCCCGGGCCGCGCCGGGGAGAGACCCAGTACTTC. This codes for CASSPGPRRGETQYF.

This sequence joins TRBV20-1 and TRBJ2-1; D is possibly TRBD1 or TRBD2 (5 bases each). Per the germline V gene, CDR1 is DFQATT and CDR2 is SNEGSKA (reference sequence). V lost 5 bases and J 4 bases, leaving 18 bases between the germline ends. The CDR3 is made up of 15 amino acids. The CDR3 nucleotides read TGCAGTGCTGTTTTGATCCGGGACGTTTACAATGAGCAGTTCTTC. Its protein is CSAVLIRDVYNEQFF.

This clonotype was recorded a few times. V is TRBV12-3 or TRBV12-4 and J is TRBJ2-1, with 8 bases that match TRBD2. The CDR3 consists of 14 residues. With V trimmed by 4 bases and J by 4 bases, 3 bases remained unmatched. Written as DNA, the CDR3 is TGTGCCAGCAGTTCACTAGCGGAATACAATGAGCAGTTCTTC. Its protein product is CASSSLAEYNEQFF.